Following are 17 T cell receptor beta chains from one sample sequenced in a study of shared clonotypes between healthy human individuals. Method: immunoSEQ multiplex PCR; TCRdb's copy keeps in-frame clones and lacks some. The table includes some 1 million clones, around 76% detected once. Material for sequencing was memory CD4+ T cells sorted from blood. Subset of the sample: CD45RA-negative fraction. The receptors were gathered from a man between 18 and 35 years old in good health.

The rearrangement uses TRBV30 and TRBJ2-4; D is uncertain. CDR1 and CDR2 from the germline V gene are GTSNPN and SVGIG (reference sequence). CDR3 length: 17 residues. The ends were cut back, 0 bases at V and 0 bases at J, with 15 bases in the middle. CDR3 loop: CAWSVEKATLAKNIQYF. The CDR3 coding sequence is TGTGCCTGGAGTGTAGAAAAGGCCACACTAGCCAAAAACATTCAGTACTTC.

The gene calls are TRBV18 and TRBJ2-7; TRBD1 matches 9 bases. V lost 4 bases, J lost 5 bases, and 9 bases stayed unmatched. Germline CDR1 is KGHSH and CDR2 is LQKENI. The length of the CDR3 is 15 residues. CDR3 sequence: CASSQRQGVNNEQYF. The DNA of the CDR3 is TGTGCCAGCTCACAACGACAGGGGGTGAACAACGAGCAGTACTTC.

The rearrangement uses TRBV11-2 and TRBJ1-4; weak D call: TRBD1 (6 bases). V was trimmed by 6 bases and J by 8 bases, leaving 16 bases between them. The CDR3 has 14 amino acids. CDR1 is SGHAT, CDR2 FQNNGV, per germline. CDR3 sequence (DNA): TGTGCCAGCAGAACGGGGGGGCCAGGCGAAAAACTGTTTTTT. The encoded protein is CASRTGGPGEKLFF.

This clone has just a few counts. V is TRBV4-1 and J is TRBJ1-1; no clear D gene. The CDR3 spans 15 residues. V lost 0 bases and J lost 5, with 13 bases in between. Germline loops: CDR1 MGHRA, CDR2 YSYEKL. In nucleotides, the CDR3 is TGCGCCAGCAGCCAAGACAGTTGGGAGGTTACTGAAGCTTTCTTT. Its protein is CASSQDSWEVTEAFF.

Notes on this clone: A far larger clone is a single base away, which makes a read error likely. The V and J genes are TRBV2 and TRBJ1-3; D call uncertain. CDR1 and CDR2 from the germline V gene are SNHLY and FYNNEI. V gave up 6 bases and J gave up 0 bases, with 3 bases separating them. This CDR3 contains 12 residues. CDR3 protein: CASSPSGNTIYF. CDR3 nucleotide sequence: TGTGCCAGCAGCCCCTCTGGAAACACCATATATTTT.

The V gene is TRBV6-1, the J gene TRBJ1-5; no clear D gene. The V gene lost 4 bases and the J gene lost 1 base, with 8 bases spanning the gap. CDR1 is MNHNS and CDR2 is SASEGT in the germline V gene. This CDR3 is built from 14 residues. CDR3 residues: CASSGVLSNQPQHF. CDR3 bases: TGTGCCAGCAGTGGAGTCCTCAGCAATCAGCCCCAGCATTTT.

CDR3 amino acids: CASSSGYTQYF. The DNA of the CDR3 is TGTGCCAGCAGTTCCGGGTATACGCAGTATTTT. The rearrangement links TRBV27 to TRBJ2-3; D call uncertain. V lost 4 bases to trimming and J lost 7 bases, with 6 bases between them. The CDR3 is made up of 11 amino acids. Looked up from germline, CDR1 is MNHEY and CDR2 is SMNVEV (reference sequence).

This chain joins TRBV11-2 and TRBJ2-1; perhaps TRBD1 as D (5 bases). The germline CDR1 and CDR2 sequences are SGHAT and FQNNGV. This CDR3 spans 14 amino acids. The ends were cut back, 8 bases at V and 4 bases at J, with 15 bases in the middle. CDR3 sequence: CASEAWGLYNEQFF. Written as DNA, the CDR3 is TGTGCCAGCGAGGCCTGGGGCTTATACAATGAGCAGTTCTTC.

This clone was counted between two and nine times. The genes are TRBV6-5 and TRBJ2-4, with 7 nucleotides matching TRBD2. CDR1 and CDR2 from the germline V gene are MNHEY and SVGAGI. The V and J ends lost 6 bases and 6 bases, in that order; junction bases with no gene match: 8. CDR3 length equals 14 residues. The CDR3: CASRPNVAGNIQYF. Here the CDR3 DNA reads TGTGCCAGCAGACCAAACGTAGCGGGAAACATTCAGTACTTC.

The rearrangement links TRBV23-1 to TRBJ2-7; D is unresolved. TRBV23-1 is assigned to the ORF class and has an uncertain function. The CDR3 covers 11 residues. The V gene lost 0 bases and the J gene lost 3 bases, with 0 bases spanning the gap. The CDR3 protein is CASSQSYEQYF. CDR3 coding DNA: TGCGCCAGCAGTCAATCCTACGAGCAGTACTTC.

This chain uses TRBV5-1 with TRBJ1-1; D is undetermined. This CDR3 region has 14 residues. V dropped 0 bases and J dropped 4 bases, with 10 bases sitting between them. Per germline, CDR1 SGHRS and CDR2 YFSETQ. The CDR3: CASSLEPTRTEAFF. The DNA of the CDR3 is TGCGCCAGCAGCTTGGAACCGACTCGCACTGAAGCTTTCTTT.

The chain employs TRBV7-6 and TRBJ2-1; D may be TRBD2 (5 bases). The germline gives CDR1 SGHVS, CDR2 FNYEAQ. This CDR3 spans 17 amino acids. Between the trimmed V and J ends, which lost 2 bases and 6 bases, there was a span of 20 bases. The CDR3 loop reads CASSLNYGLGAINEQFF. CDR3 in DNA: TGTGCCAGCAGCTTAAATTATGGACTGGGCGCTATCAATGAGCAGTTCTTC.

The V gene is TRBV27, the J gene TRBJ2-7, with TRBD2 matching over 8 bases. Germline V gene lookup returns CDR1 MNHEY and CDR2 SMNVEV (reference sequence). The CDR3 loop spans 14 amino acids. J was trimmed by 5 bases and V by 6 bases; bases with no gene match: 9. In DNA form, the CDR3 reads TGTGCCAGCAGCACGACCGGGGGGGTCCACGAGCAGTACTTC. Its translation is CASSTTGGVHEQYF.

This chain connects TRBV16 to TRBJ1-4; D is possibly TRBD1 (6 bases). The CDR3 contains 14 residues. Germline V gene lookup returns CDR1 KGHSY and CDR2 FQNENV. Deletions cut 1 base from V and 8 bases from J, with 11 bases between. The CDR3 nucleotides are TGTGCCAGCAGCCAATGGGACATAGGCGAAAAACTGTTTTTT. Protein product: CASSQWDIGEKLFF.

This clone showed up just once. This chain's CDR3 is CASKQNSYEQYF. CDR3 bases: TGTGCCAGCAAACAGAACTCCTACGAGCAGTACTTC. The chain combines TRBV28 with TRBJ2-7; D is ambiguous. The germline V gene has CDR1 MDHEN and CDR2 SYDVKM. This CDR3 spans 12 amino acids. With 7 bases removed from V and 0 bases from J, the gap between germline ends came to 7 bases.

V gene TRBV30 combines with J gene TRBJ1-3, with 7 bases matching TRBD1. Germline CDR1 GTSNPN, CDR2 SVGIG (reference sequence). CDR3 size: 14 residues. V lost 3 bases to trimming and J lost 0 bases; unmatched junction nucleotides: 2. The CDR3 DNA reads as TGTGCCTGGAGCGGGGACAGCTCTGGAAACACCATATATTTT. Translating gives CAWSGDSSGNTIYF. The full variable domain, completed using reference TRBV30 and TRBJ1-3, is SQTIHQWPATLVQPVGSPLSLECTVEGTSNPNLYWYRQAAGRGLQLLFYSVGIGQISSEVPQNLSASRPQDRQFILSSKKLLLSDSGFYLCAWSGDSSGNTIYFGEGSWLTVV.

The V gene is TRBV7-9, the J gene TRBJ2-7; tentative D call: TRBD1 (6 bases). Germline V gives CDR1 SEHNR, CDR2 FQNEAQ (reference sequence). The ends were cut back, 5 bases at V and 3 bases at J, with 11 bases in the middle. This CDR3 is built from 13 residues. The CDR3 is CASSPGTFYEQYF. DNA of the CDR3: TGTGCCAGCAGCCCCGGGACATTCTACGAGCAGTACTTC.